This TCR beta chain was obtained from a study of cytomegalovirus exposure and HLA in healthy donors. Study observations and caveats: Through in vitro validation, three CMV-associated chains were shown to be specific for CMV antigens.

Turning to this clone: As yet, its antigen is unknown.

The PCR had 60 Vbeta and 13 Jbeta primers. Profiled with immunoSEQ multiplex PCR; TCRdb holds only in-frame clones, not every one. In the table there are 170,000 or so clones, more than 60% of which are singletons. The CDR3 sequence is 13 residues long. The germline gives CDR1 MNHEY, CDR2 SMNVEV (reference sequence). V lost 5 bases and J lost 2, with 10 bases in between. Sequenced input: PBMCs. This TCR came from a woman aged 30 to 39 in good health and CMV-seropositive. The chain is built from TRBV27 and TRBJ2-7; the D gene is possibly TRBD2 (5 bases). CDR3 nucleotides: TGTGCCAGCAGTATGGGGAGAACCTACGAGCAGTACTTC. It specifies CASSMGRTYEQYF.